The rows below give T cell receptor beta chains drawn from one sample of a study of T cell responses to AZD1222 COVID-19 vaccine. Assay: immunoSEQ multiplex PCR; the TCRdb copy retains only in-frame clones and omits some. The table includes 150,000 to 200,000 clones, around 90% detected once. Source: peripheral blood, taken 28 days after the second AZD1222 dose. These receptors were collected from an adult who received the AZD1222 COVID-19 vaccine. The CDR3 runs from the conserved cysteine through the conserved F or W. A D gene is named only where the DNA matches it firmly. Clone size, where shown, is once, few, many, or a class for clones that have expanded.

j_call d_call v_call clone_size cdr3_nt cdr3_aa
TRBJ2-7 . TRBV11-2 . TGTGCCAGCAGCCGGACAGACGGCTCCTACGAGCAGTACTTC CASSRTDGSYEQYF
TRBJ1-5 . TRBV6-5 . TGTGCCAGCAGCATGGGAGGCAGTGGTCAGCCCCAGCATTTT CASSMGGSGQPQHF
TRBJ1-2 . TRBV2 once TGTGCCAGCACCGGGGGGCGACATGGCTACACCTTC CASTGGRHGYTF
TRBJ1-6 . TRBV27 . TGTGCCAGCAGTTCCTCTTGGGGTTCACCCCTCCACTTT CASSSSWGSPLHF
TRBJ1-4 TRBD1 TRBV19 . TGTGCCAGTAGAGCTCTCGGCGGGACAGCGACCGAAAAACTGTTTTTT CASRALGGTATEKLFF
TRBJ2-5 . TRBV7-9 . TGTGCCAGCAGCTTAGTACCTGTTTTTGCCCAGTACTTC CASSLVPVFAQYF
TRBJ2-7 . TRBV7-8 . TGTGCCAGCAGACCAGACAGTTTCAGCGAGCAGTACTTC CASRPDSFSEQYF
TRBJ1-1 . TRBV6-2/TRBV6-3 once TGTGCCAGCAGTTCCCTGAGAAGGGACACGAGGAACACTGAAGCTTTCTTT CASSSLRRDTRNTEAFF
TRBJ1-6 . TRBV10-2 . TGCGCCAGCAGGGAGGGAAATAATTCACCCCTCCACTTT CASREGNNSPLHF
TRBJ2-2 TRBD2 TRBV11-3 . TGTGCCAGCAGCAAGCGGGGGAACACCGGGGAGCTGTTTTTT CASSKRGNTGELFF
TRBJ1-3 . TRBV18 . TGTGCCAGCTCACCGGCTGGCATCGGAAACACCATATATTTT CASSPAGIGNTIYF
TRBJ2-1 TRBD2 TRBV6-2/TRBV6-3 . TGTGCCAGCAGTTACAGCGGCGGGGGTTACAATGAGCAGTTCTTC CASSYSGGGYNEQFF
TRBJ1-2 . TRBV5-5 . TGTGCCAGCAGCTTCTTCGGGGATGGCTACACCTTC CASSFFGDGYTF
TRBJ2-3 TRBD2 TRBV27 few TGTGCCAGCAGTTTACTGGCGGGGGGGACGATAGATACGCAGTATTTT CASSLLAGGTIDTQYF
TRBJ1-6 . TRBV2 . TGTGCCAGCAGTGGGCAGGGGAGCTCCTATAATTCACCCCTCCACTTT CASSGQGSSYNSPLHF
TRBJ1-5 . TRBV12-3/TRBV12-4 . TGTGCCAGCAGTTTGGGCAGTACGACCCAGCATTTT CASSLGSTTQHF
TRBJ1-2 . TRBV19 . TGTGCCAGTAGTATAGGCGGGTTCCCCTATGGCTACACCTTC CASSIGGFPYGYTF
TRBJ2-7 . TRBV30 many TGTGCCTGGAGTTTAGCAATGCCCCCCTACGAGCAGTACTTC CAWSLAMPPYEQYF